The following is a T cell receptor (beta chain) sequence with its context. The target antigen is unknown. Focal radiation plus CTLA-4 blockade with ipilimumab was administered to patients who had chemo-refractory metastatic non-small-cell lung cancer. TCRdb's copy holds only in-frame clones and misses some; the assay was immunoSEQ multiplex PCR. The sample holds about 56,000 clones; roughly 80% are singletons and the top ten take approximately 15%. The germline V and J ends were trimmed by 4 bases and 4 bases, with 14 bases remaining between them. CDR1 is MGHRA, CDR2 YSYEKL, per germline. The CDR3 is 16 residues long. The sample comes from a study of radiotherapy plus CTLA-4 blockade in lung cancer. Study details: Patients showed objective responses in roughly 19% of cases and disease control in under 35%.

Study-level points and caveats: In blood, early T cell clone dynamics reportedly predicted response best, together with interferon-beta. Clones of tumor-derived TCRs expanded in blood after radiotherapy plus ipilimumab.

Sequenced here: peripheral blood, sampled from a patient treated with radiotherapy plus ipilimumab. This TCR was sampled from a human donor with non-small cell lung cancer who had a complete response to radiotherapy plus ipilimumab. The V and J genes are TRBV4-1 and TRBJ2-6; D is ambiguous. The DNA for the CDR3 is TGCGCCAGCAGCCTCGACACTGCTGGAGGGGCCAACGTCCTGACTTTC. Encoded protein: CASSLDTAGGANVLTF.